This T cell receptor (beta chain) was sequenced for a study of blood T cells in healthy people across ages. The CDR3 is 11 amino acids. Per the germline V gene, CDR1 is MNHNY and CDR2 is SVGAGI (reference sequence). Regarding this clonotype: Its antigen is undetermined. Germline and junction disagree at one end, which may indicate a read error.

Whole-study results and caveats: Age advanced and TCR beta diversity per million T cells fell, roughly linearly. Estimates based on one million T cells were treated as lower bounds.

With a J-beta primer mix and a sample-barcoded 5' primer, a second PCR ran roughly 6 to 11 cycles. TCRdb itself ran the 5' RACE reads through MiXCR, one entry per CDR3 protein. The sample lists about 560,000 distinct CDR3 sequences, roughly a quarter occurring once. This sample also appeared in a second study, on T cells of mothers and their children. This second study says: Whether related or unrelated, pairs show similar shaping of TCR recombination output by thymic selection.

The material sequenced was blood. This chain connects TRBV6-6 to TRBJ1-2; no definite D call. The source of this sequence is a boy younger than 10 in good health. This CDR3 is CASRADYAYTF. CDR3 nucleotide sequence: TGTGCCAGCAGGGCGGACTATGCCTACACCTTC.